This TCR beta chain came from a study of blood T cell repertoires in COVID-19. Study as a whole: PBMCs, B-cell-depleted T cells, or T cells provided the cDNA or gDNA that made up the material.

In the authors' workflow: Counts of nucleated cells, estimated from reference gene primer amplification, were obtained. Sequencing used immunoSEQ multiplex PCR; TCRdb keeps in-frame clones, though not all of them. V, J and clone size were drawn from that table, and D and trimming were deduced from the DNA. The table lists about 400,000 clones, more than 80% of them singletons. The V end was cut by 3 bases, the J end by 3 bases, with 9 bases between. The germline CDR1 and CDR2 sequences are MDHEN and SYDVKM. The CDR3 runs to 13 residues. The chain joins TRBV28 to TRBJ2-7; D is unclear. Sequencing input: peripheral blood. This TCR was sampled from a man aged 40-49 years with acute or convalescent COVID-19. CDR3 nucleotide sequence: TGTGCCAGCAGTTTCCCATCAAACTACGAGCAGTACTTC. Its translation: CASSFPSNYEQYF.